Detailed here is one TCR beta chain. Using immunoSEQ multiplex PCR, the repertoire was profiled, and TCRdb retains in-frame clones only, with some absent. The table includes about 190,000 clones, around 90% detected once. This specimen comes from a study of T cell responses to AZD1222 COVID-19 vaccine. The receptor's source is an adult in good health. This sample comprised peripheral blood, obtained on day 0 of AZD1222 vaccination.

CDR3: CASSRTQGIGEKLFF. The CDR3 bases are TGTGCCAGCAGCCGAACACAGGGTATCGGTGAAAAACTGTTTTTT. The genes are TRBV14 and TRBJ1-4; a weak D match, TRBD1 (6 bases). Germline CDR1 SGHDN, CDR2 FVKESK. Trimming cost V 4 bases and J 7 bases, with 16 bases left between them. The CDR3 has 15 residues.